This is a list of T cell receptor beta chains from one sample in a study of T cells in Graves' hyperthyroidism and ophthalmopathy. TCRdb processed the multiplex PCR reads anew with MiXCR; each CDR3 protein has one entry. The table lists more than 150,000 distinct CDR3 sequences, more than 15% of them singletons. Sequenced material: blood. The receptors derive from a woman aged 45-59 years with Graves' hyperthyroidism. CDR3s include the opening cysteine and the closing phenylalanine or tryptophan. A D gene is named only where the DNA matches it firmly. A row's size may be missing; if present it is once, few, many or a size class.

d_call,j_call,clone_size,v_call,cdr3_nt,cdr3_aa
TRBD1,TRBJ2-7,-,TRBV6-1,TGTTCCAGTGGCCATGACAGGGGCTACGAGCAGTACTTC,CSSGHDRGYEQYF
-,TRBJ2-3,many,TRBV6-5,TGTGCCAGCAGTTACTCTCTCGGAGATACGCAGTATTTT,CASSYSLGDTQYF
-,TRBJ2-3,-,TRBV5-1,TGCGCCAGCAGCTTGGGGGCGGAGGCGAACACAGATACGCAGTATTTT,CASSLGAEANTDTQYF
-,TRBJ1-1,few,TRBV5-4,TGTGCCAGCAGCTTGGAGGACAGCATTGAAGCTTTCTTT,CASSLEDSIEAFF
TRBD2,TRBJ2-4,-,TRBV7-9,TGTGCCAGCAGCCCCGGGACTAGCGGGATAGCCAAAAACATTCAGTACTTC,CASSPGTSGIAKNIQYF
-,TRBJ2-3,many,TRBV2,TGTGCCAGCATCCGCACGGGGACTGGGGATACGCAGTATTTT,CASIRTGTGDTQYF
-,TRBJ1-2,many,TRBV7-2,TGTGCCAGCAGCCCCCAGGGGCGGGTACGGGATAACTATGGCTACACCTTC,CASSPQGRVRDNYGYTF
-,TRBJ2-2,many,TRBV7-2,TGTGCCAGCAGCTCTCAAGGAATGGGGGTCGGGGAGCTGTTTTTT,CASSSQGMGVGELFF
TRBD1,TRBJ1-1,many,TRBV6-5,TGTGCCAGCAGTTACTCGACGGTTATAGCGGACAGGGACACTGAAGCTTTCTTT,CASSYSTVIADRDTEAFF
-,TRBJ2-1,many,TRBV7-9,TGTGCCAGCAGCCACCGGGACAAAGCTTACAATGAGCAGTTCTTC,CASSHRDKAYNEQFF
TRBD2,TRBJ2-3,many,TRBV6-1,TGTGCCAGCAGTCCCTACCTAGCGGGGGGGCCATCAGATACGCAGTATTTT,CASSPYLAGGPSDTQYF
TRBD1,TRBJ1-1,many,TRBV2,TGTGCCAGCAGCCGGGGTGGGGACAGCGAAGCTTTCTTT,CASSRGGDSEAFF
-,TRBJ2-1,many,TRBV5-1,TGCGCCAGCAGCGGCGGGACCGTTGGGCGGGAGCAGTTCTTC,CASSGGTVGREQFF
TRBD1,TRBJ1-1,many,TRBV7-2,TGTGCCAGCAGCCCAGGGGGCCGCACTGAAGCTTTCTTT,CASSPGGRTEAFF
TRBD2,TRBJ2-1,-,TRBV28,TGTGCCAGCAGTTTATATTGGCGGGAGGGGGGGAATGAGCAGTTCTTC,CASSLYWREGGNEQFF
TRBD2,TRBJ2-1,-,TRBV10-3,TGTGCCATCGGCGGGGGAATCTACAATGAGCAGTTCTTC,CAIGGGIYNEQFF
-,TRBJ1-1,many,TRBV24-1,TGTGCCACCAGTGATTCCAAGCGCAAAAAGGAGGTGAACACTGAAGCTTTCTTT,CATSDSKRKKEVNTEAFF
-,TRBJ1-1,many,TRBV6-5,TGTGCCAGCAGTTACCATGACAAGAACACTGAAGCTTTCTTT,CASSYHDKNTEAFF
-,TRBJ1-1,many,TRBV5-1,TGCGCCAGCAAAGGAGGTGTCGACACTGAAGCTTTCTTT,CASKGGVDTEAFF
-,TRBJ2-4,-,TRBV9,TGTGCCAGCAGCAGTGGACAGATAAAAAACATTCAGTACTTC,CASSSGQIKNIQYF
TRBD1,TRBJ1-4,many,TRBV19,TGTGCCAGTAGCACAGGGGGCTACGATGGAAAACTGTTTTTT,CASSTGGYDGKLFF
-,TRBJ2-1,-,TRBV7-3,TGTGCCAGCAGTCTAGGCCTTCGCAATGAGCAGTTCTTC,CASSLGLRNEQFF
-,TRBJ2-3,many,TRBV7-9,TGTGCCAGCAGCGCGGGCCGGCTTGGCGGGTTCACAGATACGCAGTATTTT,CASSAGRLGGFTDTQYF
TRBD2,TRBJ2-3,-,TRBV27,TGTGCCAGCAGTTTCTCCTTGACTAGCTCGCAGTATTTT,CASSFSLTSSQYF
-,TRBJ2-5,-,TRBV5-1,TGCGCCAGCAGCTTGTCCTGGGAGACCCAGTACTTC,CASSLSWETQYF
-,TRBJ1-6,many,TRBV27,TGTGCCAGCAGCTCCCACCTGACAGTAGGCGGATCACCCCTCCACTTT,CASSSHLTVGGSPLHF
-,TRBJ2-4,many,TRBV20-1,TGCAGTGCTCGTGATAGGGGGGCTTCGTCCCAAGCCAAAAACATTCAGTACTTC,CSARDRGASSQAKNIQYF
-,TRBJ1-6,-,TRBV5-5,TGTGCCAGCAGCTCCCGGACGCCCGAGTATAATTCACCCCTCCACTTT,CASSSRTPEYNSPLHF
-,TRBJ1-5,-,TRBV11-2,TGTGCCAGCAGCTTAGATCCGGGTCTGGGCAATCAGCCCCAGCATTTT,CASSLDPGLGNQPQHF
TRBD2,TRBJ2-3,many,TRBV6-1,TGTGCCAGCAGTAGGCTAGCGGGGGGGCCAGATACGCAGTATTTT,CASSRLAGGPDTQYF
-,TRBJ2-7,-,TRBV5-6,TGTGCCAGCAGCTTGGTTGCGGGGCGCGGATTTCGCGAGCAGTACTTC,CASSLVAGRGFREQYF
TRBD1,TRBJ2-1,-,TRBV27,TGTGCCAGCAATACCCCTTCGACAGGGACCTACAATGAGCAGTTCTTC,CASNTPSTGTYNEQFF
-,TRBJ1-2,many,TRBV7-2,TGTGCCAGCAGCTTAGACCCGGACTATGGCTACACCTTC,CASSLDPDYGYTF
-,TRBJ2-1,many,TRBV29-1,TGCAGCGTGGCAGTAGGGGGGTACAATGAGCAGTTCTTC,CSVAVGGYNEQFF
-,TRBJ2-1,many,TRBV7-3,TGTGCCAGCAGCTCGTCCGGGGGTAAGCAGTTCTTC,CASSSSGGKQFF
-,TRBJ2-1,-,TRBV6-2/TRBV6-3,TGTGCCAGCAGTACTACTCGGGTCTCTAACTACAATGAGCAGTTCTTC,CASSTTRVSNYNEQFF
TRBD1,TRBJ1-1,many,TRBV20-1,TGCAGTGCTAAAGGACAGGGACAGGTCGGGAACACTGAAGCTTTCTTT,CSAKGQGQVGNTEAFF
TRBD2,TRBJ2-1,many,TRBV2,TGTGCCAGCAGTTTCGGACTAGCGGGGCCGAGCTCCTACAATGAGCAGTTCTTC,CASSFGLAGPSSYNEQFF
-,TRBJ2-4,many,TRBV25-1,TGTGCCAGCAGTGAATCTCTGGGTTCCAAAAACATTCAGTACTTC,CASSESLGSKNIQYF
-,TRBJ2-6,-,TRBV28,TGTGCCAGCAGTATTCCGGGGAGTGGGGCCAACGTCCTGACTTTC,CASSIPGSGANVLTF
TRBD1,TRBJ1-1,many,TRBV11-3,TGTGCCAGCAGTTCGAGACAGGGGGCGAACACTGAAGCTTTCTTT,CASSSRQGANTEAFF
TRBD2,TRBJ2-1,-,TRBV12-3/TRBV12-4,TGTGCCAGCAGTGAACGGACTAGAGGGAGGAATGAGCAGTTCTTC,CASSERTRGRNEQFF
-,TRBJ1-1,many,TRBV4-3,TGCGCCAGCAGCCTTAGGGGTTTCCCTGAAGCTTTCTTT,CASSLRGFPEAFF
TRBD2,TRBJ2-1,many,TRBV7-3,TGTGCCAGCAGCGCGATCGGGGGGGGATACAATGAGCAGTTCTTC,CASSAIGGGYNEQFF